This passage covers 10 T cell receptor beta chains from one sample sequenced in a study of cytomegalovirus exposure and HLA in healthy donors. The PCR used 60 Vbeta and 13 Jbeta primers. Sequencing used immunoSEQ multiplex PCR; TCRdb keeps in-frame clones, though not all of them. The sample's table shows roughly 200,000 clones. Sequenced: PBMCs. These receptors were taken from a man aged 25-45 years in good health and CMV-seronegative.

The CDR3 DNA sequence: TGTGCCAGCAGCTTAGGGACAGGGGTCTACGAGCAGTACTTC. This gives the protein CASSLGTGVYEQYF. The chain links TRBV11-3 to TRBJ2-7; 9 bases match TRBD1. This CDR3 is built from 14 residues. Germline V CDR1 and CDR2: SGHNT, YENEEA. The trim removed 1 base at V and 3 bases at J, leaving 1 base unmatched.

V is TRBV29-1 and J is TRBJ2-1, with D perhaps matching TRBD2 (6 bases). Trimming took 7 bases from V and 4 from J, leaving 17 bases between them. The CDR3 extends over 14 amino acids. Germline-derived CDR1 and CDR2 are SQVTM and ANQGSEA. CDR3 residues: CSARVGAGYNEQFF. CDR3 DNA: TGCAGCGCGAGGGTAGGGGCGGGATACAATGAGCAGTTCTTC.

This chain uses TRBV7-2 with TRBJ2-5; 8 bases match TRBD2. Germline CDR1 and CDR2: SGHTA and FQGNSA. The CDR3 extends over 16 amino acids. Trimming removed 1 base from V and 7 bases from J; junction bases left unmatched: 11. The CDR3 DNA follows: TGTGCCAGCAGCTTAGAACCAGCGGGGGCCGAGGGGACCCAGTACTTC. This gives the protein CASSLEPAGAEGTQYF.

The chain joins TRBV27 to TRBJ2-1; 7 bases agree with TRBD2. Germline values: CDR1 MNHEY, CDR2 SMNVEV (reference sequence). This CDR3 has 15 amino acids. J was trimmed by 6 bases and V by 6 bases; bases with no gene match: 11. The CDR3 here is CASSPSGVSSNEQFF. The CDR3 coding sequence is TGTGCCAGCAGCCCCAGCGGGGTATCCAGCAATGAGCAGTTCTTC.

The chain recombines TRBV28 with TRBJ1-2; 8 bases match TRBD1. Trimming took 3 bases from V and 4 from J; bases not matched to a gene: 4. The CDR3 runs to 14 residues. Per germline, CDR1 MDHEN and CDR2 SYDVKM. This CDR3 reads CASSLATGGYGYTF. CDR3 sequence (DNA): TGTGCCAGCAGTTTGGCTACAGGGGGCTATGGCTACACCTTC.

The chain combines TRBV9 with TRBJ2-5; TRBD2 matches 8 bases. Trimming took 3 bases from V and 5 from J; bases not matched to a gene: 6. Germline V gives CDR1 SGDLS, CDR2 YYNGEE. The CDR3 is 14 residues long. For the CDR3, the DNA is TGTGCCAGCAGCGCAAAGCGGGAGTGGGAGACCCAGTACTTC. Its translation: CASSAKREWETQYF.

The rearrangement joins TRBV25-1 to TRBJ2-7, with 11 bases lining up with TRBD2. There are 16 residues in the CDR3. Germline V gene data show CDR1 as MGHDK and CDR2 as SYGVNS. V shed 3 bases and J 5 bases; nucleotides not matched to a gene: 9. CDR3 DNA sequence: TGTGCCAGCAGTGACCCCCTAGCGGGAGGCCGCGACGAGCAGTACTTC. Translating gives CASSDPLAGGRDEQYF.

The gene calls are TRBV10-3 and TRBJ2-5, with D maybe TRBD2 (5 bases). With 3 bases removed from V and 0 bases from J, the gap between germline ends came to 8 bases. The CDR3 is made up of 14 amino acids. Germline V gene lookup returns CDR1 ENHRY and CDR2 SYGVKD. CDR3 residues: CAISDLEDQETQYF. The CDR3 bases are TGTGCCATCAGTGATCTGGAGGACCAAGAGACCCAGTACTTC.

The V gene is TRBV5-4, the J gene TRBJ2-1; the match to TRBD2 covers 8 bases. Trimming took 0 bases from V and 5 from J; bases not matched to a gene: 4. The CDR3 covers 15 residues. Germline V lookup: CDR1 SGHNT, CDR2 YYREEE (reference sequence). The CDR3 DNA reads as TGTGCCAGCAGCTTGGCACGAGCGGGAGACAATGAGCAGTTCTTC. It translates to CASSLARAGDNEQFF.

This sequence joins TRBV28 and TRBJ1-2, with D perhaps matching TRBD1 (5 bases). V was clipped by 6 bases and J by 4 bases, with 18 bases between them. This CDR3 is 15 amino acids long. Germline V gene sequence: CDR1 MDHEN, CDR2 SYDVKM. The DNA for the CDR3 is TGTGCCAGCAGGGGCGGCTTTGGGGGGAGCTATGGCTACACCTTC. The encoded protein is CASRGGFGGSYGYTF.